The rows below give T cell receptor beta chains drawn from one sample of a study of blood T cell repertoires in COVID-19. The data were produced by immunoSEQ multiplex PCR, yet TCRdb's version contains in-frame clones alone and is incomplete. The table has approximately 160,000 clones, approximately 85% seen once. Input material: peripheral blood. All receptors derive from a man aged 55 to 70 who had recovered from COVID-19. Both conserved end residues are part of each CDR3. The order of the fields is clone size, D gene, J gene, V gene, CDR3 DNA, CDR3 protein. A D gene is named only where the DNA matches it firmly. The size entry is marked missing in some rows and otherwise reads once, few, many or a size class.

>-|TRBD1|TRBJ2-2|TRBV2
TGTGCCAGCCTAGGGGGCTTAAGGGACACCGGGGAGCTGTTTTTT
CASLGGLRDTGELFF
>-|TRBD2|TRBJ2-3|TRBV10-3
TGTGCCACGCGGGGGGACCTTTCACGGGATACGCAGTATTTT
CATRGDLSRDTQYF
>once|-|TRBJ2-7|TRBV27
TGTGCCAGCAGTCCGGGACACAACTACGAGCAGTACTTC
CASSPGHNYEQYF
>-|TRBD2|TRBJ2-1|TRBV6-2/TRBV6-3
TGTGCCAGCAGTTACTCGGGACTAGCGGGGGGGATAAAAATTTACAATGAGCAGTTCTTC
CASSYSGLAGGIKIYNEQFF
>-|-|TRBJ1-2|TRBV6-6
TGTGCCAGCACCCTACAGGGTAATGGCTACACCTTC
CASTLQGNGYTF
>-|TRBD1|TRBJ2-3|TRBV2
TGTGCCAGCAGTGACGGACAGGCCTACACAGATACGCAGTATTTT
CASSDGQAYTDTQYF
>-|TRBD2|TRBJ2-3|TRBV5-1
TGCGCCAGCAGCTTGTGGGCTAGCGGGGGGGCCACAGATACGCAGTATTTT
CASSLWASGGATDTQYF
>-|TRBD1|TRBJ1-2|TRBV6-1
TGTGCCAGCAGTGATCAGGGGGTGGCTAACTATGGCTACACCTTC
CASSDQGVANYGYTF
>-|-|TRBJ2-1|TRBV2
TGTGCCAGCAGTGACGGAGGGAACGATGAGCAGTTCTTC
CASSDGGNDEQFF
>-|TRBD2|TRBJ2-7|TRBV4-3
TGCGCCAGCAGCCGCTCCGGGACTAGCGGCACCTACGAGCAGTACTTC
CASSRSGTSGTYEQYF
>-|TRBD1|TRBJ2-2|TRBV2
TGTGCCATCCGGGACAGTGCGGACACCGGGGAGCTGTTTTTT
CAIRDSADTGELFF
>-|TRBD1|TRBJ1-2|TRBV7-2
TGTGCCAGCAGCTTAGATCCGGGACAGGGGGCGACCTATGGCTACACCTTC
CASSLDPGQGATYGYTF
>-|-|TRBJ2-1|TRBV9
TGTGCCAGCAGCGTAACTACGAGCTCCTACAATGAGCAGTTCTTC
CASSVTTSSYNEQFF
>-|-|TRBJ2-1|TRBV6-5
TGTGCCAGCAGCGCGGGACTGTCCTACAATGAGCAGTTCTTC
CASSAGLSYNEQFF
>few|-|TRBJ2-2|TRBV5-1
TGCGCCAGCAGCTTCGGAGGGGTCGATACCGGGGAGCTGTTTTTT
CASSFGGVDTGELFF
>few|TRBD1|TRBJ1-3|TRBV27
TGTGCCAGCAGGACCTTGACAGGGTTCGGGAACACCATATATTTT
CASRTLTGFGNTIYF
>-|-|TRBJ1-6|TRBV6-6
TGTGCCAGCAGACCGGGACTAGGGGCTTCACCCCTCCACTTT
CASRPGLGASPLHF
>-|-|TRBJ1-2|TRBV6-6
TGTGCCAGCAGTTACAGGAGGAGCGCAACGGGTGGCTACACCTTC
CASSYRRSATGGYTF
>-|TRBD2|TRBJ2-7|TRBV6-1
TGTGCCAGCAGTGAAGCTGGGCTAGCGGGTATTAAATACGAGCAGTACTTC
CASSEAGLAGIKYEQYF
>-|-|TRBJ2-1|TRBV12-3/TRBV12-4
TGTGCCAGCAGTCCCCGGGATGAGCAGTTCTTC
CASSPRDEQFF
>-|-|TRBJ1-2|TRBV5-1
TGCGCCAGCAGCCTACAAACAGGTGCTAACTATGGCTACACCTTC
CASSLQTGANYGYTF
>-|-|TRBJ1-5|TRBV24-1
TGTGCCACCCAGGGAAGGCTCAATCAGCCCCAGCATTTT
CATQGRLNQPQHF
>-|-|TRBJ2-2|TRBV7-3
TGTGCCAGCAGCCTGGGGACAAGTAACACCGGGGAGCTGTTTTTT
CASSLGTSNTGELFF
>-|TRBD1|TRBJ1-6|TRBV4-1
TGCGCCAGCAGCCAAGATTACCAGGGGGGCAATTCACCCCTCCACTTT
CASSQDYQGGNSPLHF
>-|-|TRBJ1-6|TRBV6-2/TRBV6-3
TGTGCCAGCAGTAACCACCGGGACATTCACAATTCACCCCTCCACTTT
CASSNHRDIHNSPLHF
>once|TRBD2|TRBJ2-7|TRBV3-1/TRBV3-2
TGTGCCAGCAGCGGTAGCGGGGGGGCCGGGGAGCAGTACTTC
CASSGSGGAGEQYF
>-|TRBD2|TRBJ2-1|TRBV9
TGTGCCAGCAGCCCAACAACTCGGGGGGGTTCCTACAATGAGCAGTTCTTC
CASSPTTRGGSYNEQFF
>-|-|TRBJ1-2|TRBV2
TGTGCCAGCAGTCCGGGGGTGTGGGGCTACACCTTC
CASSPGVWGYTF
>-|TRBD2|TRBJ2-2|TRBV6-6
TGTGCCAGCAGTCTACTAGCGGGCGGGGAGCTGTTTTTT
CASSLLAGGELFF
>few|TRBD2|TRBJ2-3|TRBV7-2
TGTGCCAGCAGCCGGAGCGGGGGGTGGGGCACAGATACGCAGTATTTT
CASSRSGGWGTDTQYF
>-|TRBD1|TRBJ1-2|TRBV24-1
TGTGCCACCAGCGCCGGGACAGGGATTTATGGCTACACCTTC
CATSAGTGIYGYTF
>-|-|TRBJ1-1|TRBV29-1
TGCAGCGTTGGCAGGAACACTGAAGCTTTCTTT
CSVGRNTEAFF